Below are 27 T cell receptor beta chains sequenced from a single sample in a study of T cells after yellow fever vaccination. MiXCR was run by TCRdb on the 5' RACE reads, yielding one entry per CDR3 protein. Seen here are some 600,000 distinct CDR3 sequences, about 12% observed once, and the top ten hold 14% to 15%. Sequenced material: PBMCs, taken on the day of the yellow fever booster vaccination. The receptors here all came from a man aged 25 to 45 who received the YFV17D yellow fever vaccine.

The J gene is TRBJ1-1, the V gene TRBV5-1; the D is unclear. The CDR3 length is 14 residues. V was pared by 4 bases and J by 3 bases, with 13 bases between. Per germline, CDR1 SGHRS and CDR2 YFSETQ. In DNA form, the CDR3 reads TGCGCCAGCAGCACGGACGGTCCGCACACTGAAGCTTTCTTT. Translating it yields CASSTDGPHTEAFF.

This chain connects TRBV20-1 to TRBJ2-7, with 8 bases lining up with TRBD1. This CDR3 has 12 amino acids. From germline, CDR1 is DFQATT and CDR2 SNEGSKA (reference sequence). The V segment lost 4 bases and the J segment 7 bases; nucleotides outside the gene matches: 6. The CDR3 protein is CSATEDRVEQYF. In DNA, the CDR3 is TGCAGTGCTACCGAGGACAGGGTGGAGCAGTACTTC.

This clonotype was seen at least ten times. V and J are TRBV4-3 and TRBJ2-7; 9 bases map to TRBD1. This CDR3 is 14 amino acids long. V shed 5 bases, J shed 7 bases, and the junction held 9 bases outside the gene matches. Germline V CDR1 and CDR2: LGHNA, YSLEER. CDR3 sequence: CASSGTQGAGEQYF. CDR3 sequence (DNA): TGCGCCAGCAGCGGCACACAGGGGGCAGGGGAGCAGTACTTC.

This clonotype was seen a few times. One base away lies a much larger clone, so this may be a sequencing read error. The rearrangement joins TRBV20-1 to TRBJ1-5; no clear D gene. This CDR3 has 12 amino acids. V lost 1 base to trimming and J lost 3 bases, with 4 bases between them. The V gene's germline CDR1 is DFQATT and CDR2 SNEGSKA (reference sequence). CDR3 region: CSARVNNQPQHF. The CDR3 DNA sequence: TGCAGTGCTAGAGTTAACAATCAGCCCCAGCATTTT.

This clonotype was seen a few times. The chain has TRBV6-5 and TRBJ2-7; 8 bases are shared with TRBD1. The junction had 2 bases not matched to a gene; V was cut back by 2 bases and J by 2 bases. Germline V gives CDR1 MNHEY, CDR2 SVGAGI. The CDR3 spans 14 residues. This CDR3 is CASSYLGQAYEQYF. For the CDR3, the DNA is TGTGCCAGCAGTTACCTGGGACAGGCCTACGAGCAGTACTTC.

The V call is TRBV12-3 or TRBV12-4, the J call TRBJ1-5; D unclear. Trimming removed 6 bases at V and 0 bases at J, with 12 bases between. The CDR3 is 15 amino acids. CDR3 bases: TGTGCCAGCAGAGCGGGCCAATATAGCAATCAGCCCCAGCATTTT. Encoded protein: CASRAGQYSNQPQHF.

This clonotype was counted between two and nine times. This rearrangement joins TRBV28 to TRBJ1-4; no definite D call. Germline CDR1 is MDHEN and CDR2 is SYDVKM. The V and J ends lost 6 bases and 8 bases respectively, with 16 bases between them. The CDR3 loop spans 14 amino acids. CDR3 sequence (DNA): TGTGCCAGCAGACTTAGTTCATCGCTGGAAAAACTGTTTTTT. The encoded protein is CASRLSSSLEKLFF.

Ten or more counts support this clonotype. The chain carries TRBV7-9 and TRBJ1-2; a weak D match, TRBD1 (5 bases). CDR3 length: 14 amino acids. Per the germline V gene, CDR1 is SEHNR and CDR2 is FQNEAQ (reference sequence). The ends were cut back, 4 bases at V and 4 bases at J, with 13 bases in the middle. CDR3 nucleotides: TGTGCCAGCAGCTCACCCGGGGGTTCCTATGGCTACACCTTC. This translates into CASSSPGGSYGYTF.

This clonotype was counted only a few times. The V gene is TRBV25-1, the J gene TRBJ1-1, with no clear D. CDR3 size: 15 residues. Per germline, CDR1 MGHDK and CDR2 SYGVNS. Trimming pared 5 bases from V and 1 base from J, leaving 14 bases between. CDR3 protein: CASSQTTIGNTEAFF. The CDR3 DNA reads TGTGCCAGCAGTCAGACAACCATAGGGAACACTGAAGCTTTCTTT.

A few counts support this clonotype. The chain couples TRBV9 to TRBJ2-3; D is possibly TRBD2 (6 bases). From germline, CDR1 is SGDLS and CDR2 YYNGEE. This CDR3 is built from 16 residues. The germline V and J ends were trimmed by 5 bases and 2 bases, with 18 bases remaining between them. This chain's CDR3 is CASSSEGGMYTDTQYF. In nucleotides, the CDR3 is TGTGCCAGCAGTTCTGAGGGAGGAATGTACACAGATACGCAGTATTTT.

This CDR3 reads CSERRDEQFF. The CDR3 nucleotides read TGCAGCGAACGTCGGGATGAGCAGTTCTTC. The J gene is TRBJ2-1, the V gene TRBV29-1, with D unclear. Per germline, CDR1 SQVTM and CDR2 ANQGSEA. The V end lost 7 bases, the J end lost 8 bases, and 9 bases lay between the germline ends. The CDR3 has 10 residues.

Points on this clonotype: As the CDR3 is not closed by the conserved phenylalanine or tryptophan, this likely results from a read error. No DNA is shown, since the ends of the CDR3 on it are uncertain; the CDR3 is the one TCRdb lists. The gene calls are TRBV9 and TRBJ1-6. Germline V lookup: CDR1 SGDLS, CDR2 YYNGEE. Ends included, the CDR3 has 11 residues. CDR3 sequence: CASIPPPPREV.

This clonotype was seen a handful of times. This chain joins TRBV12-3 or TRBV12-4 and TRBJ2-3; the match to TRBD1 covers 8 bases. CDR3 length: 15 residues. Trimming took 4 bases from V and 2 from J; bases not matched to a gene: 5. CDR3 in DNA: TGTGCCAGCAGTTCCCGGACAGGGCTCACAGATACGCAGTATTTT. This gives the protein CASSSRTGLTDTQYF.

The chain uses TRBV7-8 and TRBJ2-3; 10 bases are a match to TRBD2. This CDR3 is built from 20 residues. J gave up 1 base and V 2 bases, and 15 bases lay outside the gene matches. CDR1 SGHVS and CDR2 FQNEAQ come from the germline V gene. DNA for the CDR3: TGTGCCAGCAGCTTACTCCTGGGACTAGCGACGCGTCCCGGCACAGATACGCAGTATTTT. Encoded protein: CASSLLLGLATRPGTDTQYF.

The chain recombines TRBV20-1 with TRBJ2-3, with TRBD2 as a possible D gene (6 bases). The germline CDR1 and CDR2 sequences are DFQATT and SNEGSKA (reference sequence). The CDR3 length is 15 residues. The V gene lost 1 base and the J gene lost 1 base, with 12 bases spanning the gap. The DNA of the CDR3 is TGCAGTGCTAGAGTACGGGAGAGGGGCACAGATACGCAGTATTTT. Translation gives CSARVRERGTDTQYF.

V is TRBV6-1 and J is TRBJ2-5, with D perhaps matching TRBD1 or TRBD2 (6 bases each). There are 15 residues in the CDR3. Trimming removed 1 base from V and 5 bases from J, with 14 bases in between. Germline V gene data show CDR1 as MNHNS and CDR2 as SASEGT. This chain's CDR3 is CASSEVGGVGETQYF. The CDR3 DNA reads as TGTGCCAGCAGTGAAGTCGGGGGCGTCGGGGAGACCCAGTACTTC.

The chain links TRBV20-1 to TRBJ2-1, with 7 bases that match TRBD2. This CDR3 has 14 residues. V lost 4 bases and J lost 6; bases outside the gene matches: 9. Germline V gives CDR1 DFQATT, CDR2 SNEGSKA (reference sequence). The DNA of the CDR3 is TGCAGTGCTACACGACTAGCCCATAGCAATGAGCAGTTCTTC. This codes for CSATRLAHSNEQFF.

The rearrangement uses TRBV18 and TRBJ1-5, with D unresolved. Germline lookup yields CDR1 KGHSH and CDR2 LQKENI. The V end lost 2 bases, the J end lost 4 bases, and 9 bases lay between the germline ends. The CDR3 loop spans 14 amino acids. The CDR3 nucleotides are TGTGCCAGCTCACCAGACACCTCAAATCAGCCCCAGCATTTT. This codes for CASSPDTSNQPQHF. The variable domain in full, with the rest retrieved from reference TRBV18 and TRBJ1-5, is NAGVMQNPRHLVRRRGQEARLRCSPMKGHSHVYWYRQLPEEGLKFMVYLQKENIIDESGMPKERFSAEFPKEGPSILRIQQVVRGDSAAYFCASSPDTSNQPQHFGDGTRLSIL.

This clonotype was seen a handful of times. The chain recombines TRBV7-2 with TRBJ2-7; the match to TRBD2 covers 9 bases. CDR1 and CDR2 (germline): SGHTA, FQGNSA. The CDR3 sequence is 13 residues long. J was trimmed by 2 bases and V by 6 bases; bases with no gene match: 2. DNA for the CDR3: TGTGCCAGCAGGAGCGGGGGGCCCTACGAGCAGTACTTC. Translating it yields CASRSGGPYEQYF.

This clonotype was counted only a few times. The CDR3 sequence: CASSHGFVAGELFF. The CDR3 region has the DNA TGCGCCAGCAGTCACGGCTTCGTCGCCGGGGAGCTGTTTTTT. The chain has TRBV23-1 and TRBJ2-2; D remains unclear. TRBV23-1 is marked as an open reading frame, function uncertain. The CDR3 length is 14 residues. V shed 3 bases and J shed 6 bases, with 11 bases lying between them.

This clonotype was counted many times. The rearrangement joins TRBV6-1 to TRBJ2-1, with D possibly being TRBD1 (6 bases). The CDR3 has 14 residues. Deletions cut 9 bases from V and 2 bases from J, with 14 bases between. CDR1 is MNHNS and CDR2 is SASEGT in the germline V gene. The CDR3 spells CASGKQGTYNEQFF. The CDR3 nucleotides read TGTGCCAGTGGAAAACAGGGCACCTACAATGAGCAGTTCTTC.

V gene TRBV19 combines with J gene TRBJ2-7; TRBD2 matches 8 bases. The CDR3 loop spans 18 amino acids. V shed 3 bases and J 3 bases; nucleotides not matched to a gene: 16. Germline values: CDR1 LNHDA, CDR2 SQIVND (reference sequence). The CDR3 region is CASSISSGGDPGDYEQYF. In DNA form, the CDR3 reads TGTGCCAGTAGTATCTCCTCGGGGGGGGACCCCGGGGACTACGAGCAGTACTTC.

The genes are TRBV12-3 or TRBV12-4 and TRBJ2-3; 11 bases map to TRBD2. Germline trimming cut 3 bases from V and 4 bases from J; bases unmatched to any gene: 9. The CDR3 is 17 residues long. CDR3 nucleotide sequence: TGTGCCAGCAGTTTTAATCCTAGCGGGAGGCCATCAGATACGCAGTATTTT. Translation gives CASSFNPSGRPSDTQYF.

This clonotype occurred a few times. This chain connects TRBV9 to TRBJ2-5, with D maybe TRBD2 (5 bases). V was cut by 3 bases and J by 1 base, with 10 bases left in between. The CDR3 spans 14 residues. The V gene's germline CDR1 is SGDLS and CDR2 YYNGEE. DNA of the CDR3: TGTGCCAGCAGCGACCCGGGAATCCAAGAGACCCAGTACTTC. Protein product: CASSDPGIQETQYF.

V gene TRBV9 combines with J gene TRBJ2-3; D possibly corresponds to TRBD2 (6 bases). Germline loops: CDR1 SGDLS, CDR2 YYNGEE. The ends were cut back, 10 bases at V and 1 base at J, with 28 bases in the middle. The CDR3 loop spans 18 amino acids. The CDR3 reads CACCPNRPGSEGTDTQYF. In nucleotides, the CDR3 is TGTGCCTGCTGTCCGAACAGGCCCGGGAGCGAGGGCACAGATACGCAGTATTTT. Using reference TRBV9 and TRBJ2-3 for the parts outside the CDR3, the full variable domain is DSGVTQTPKHLITATGQRVTLRCSPRSGDLSVYWYQQSLDQGLQFLIQYYNGEERAKGNILERFSAQQFPDLHSELNLSSLELGDSALYFCACCPNRPGSEGTDTQYFGPGTRLTVL.

This clonotype was picked up many times. The chain is built from TRBV12-3 or TRBV12-4 and TRBJ1-5; TRBD1 might be the D (6 bases). The V gene lost 5 bases and the J gene lost 2 bases, with 10 bases spanning the gap. The CDR3 spans 14 residues. The chain's CDR3 is CASSQGHGNQPQHF. The CDR3 DNA reads TGTGCCAGCAGTCAGGGACACGGCAATCAGCCCCAGCATTTT.

The chain uses TRBV6-2 or TRBV6-3 and TRBJ2-1, with D possibly matching TRBD2 (6 bases). The germline CDR1 and CDR2 sequences are MNHEY and SVGEGT. V lost 4 bases to trimming and J lost 3 bases, with 13 bases between them. CDR3 size: 15 residues. Here the CDR3 DNA reads TGTGCCAGCAGTTTCGGGGGAGAGGGCTACAATGAGCAGTTCTTC. Residues: CASSFGGEGYNEQFF.